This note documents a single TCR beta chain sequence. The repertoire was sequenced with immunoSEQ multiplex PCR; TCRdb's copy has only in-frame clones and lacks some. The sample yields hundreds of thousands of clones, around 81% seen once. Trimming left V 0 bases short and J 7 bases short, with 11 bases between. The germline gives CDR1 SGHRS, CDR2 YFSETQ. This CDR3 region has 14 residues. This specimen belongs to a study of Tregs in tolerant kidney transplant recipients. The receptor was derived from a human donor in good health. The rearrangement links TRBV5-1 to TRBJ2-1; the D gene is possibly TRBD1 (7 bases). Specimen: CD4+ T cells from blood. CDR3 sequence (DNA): TGCGCCAGCAGCTTGGAATCAGGGGGGAATGAGCAGTTCTTC. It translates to CASSLESGGNEQFF.